Described below is a single TCR beta chain sequence and its context. Methods used by the authors: Researchers report that nucleated cell counts were estimated from reference gene primer amplification. Libraries were prepared by immunoSEQ multiplex PCR; TCRdb keeps only in-frame clonotypes and omits some of them. V and J calls and clone size are as listed in that table; D and trimming were resolved from the DNA. The sample shows 47,000 or so clones, around four fifths of them seen only once. This sample is drawn from a study of blood T cell repertoires in COVID-19. The CDR3 contains 18 residues. The germline V gene encodes CDR1 MNHEY and CDR2 SMNVEV (reference sequence). J lost 8 bases, V lost 6 bases, and 23 bases had no gene match.

This chain connects TRBV27 to TRBJ1-1; 8 nucleotides match TRBD1. The source material was peripheral blood. The receptor's source is a woman aged 60-70 years with acute or convalescent COVID-19. This CDR3 reads CASSPTGQGIGRGGEAFF. The CDR3 bases are TGTGCCAGCAGCCCCACCGGACAGGGCATCGGACGTGGGGGGGAAGCTTTCTTT.